Listed here are 32 T cell receptor beta chains from one sample, sequenced in a study of regulatory and conventional T cells in RAG deficiency. Genomic DNA came from blood conventional CD4+ T cells gated CD25-low CD127-high. This table comes from immunoSEQ multiplex PCR, and its TCRdb copy is limited to in-frame clones, with some not included. The sample shows about 24,000 clones, nearly 96% of them seen only once. The data were also submitted as part of a second study, on regulatory T cells. That investigation notes: The PCR used 52 TRBV and 13 TRBJ primers.

What was sequenced was CD25- CD4+ T cells sorted from blood. The receptors shown here come from a human donor in good health.

The chain employs TRBV4-1 and TRBJ1-2; 7 nucleotides match TRBD1. The CDR3 totals 15 residues. Germline V gives CDR1 MGHRA, CDR2 YSYEKL. V shed 4 bases, J shed 4 bases, and the junction held 9 bases outside the gene matches. CDR3 sequence reads: CASSRGQGGGYGYTF. The CDR3 DNA sequence: TGCGCCAGCAGCCGAGGGCAAGGGGGCGGCTATGGCTACACCTTC.

This chain links TRBV30 with TRBJ2-7; D unresolved. The CDR3 spans 12 residues. Trimming took off 2 bases at V and 3 bases at J, with 8 bases between the two ends. CDR1 is GTSNPN, CDR2 SVGIG, per germline (reference sequence). The CDR3 protein is CAWSKQVYEQYF. The CDR3 bases are TGTGCCTGGAGTAAACAAGTCTACGAGCAGTACTTC.

The V and J genes are TRBV10-2 and TRBJ1-1; possible D gene TRBD1, 6 bases. Trimming pared 3 bases from V and 6 bases from J, leaving 26 bases between. Germline lookup yields CDR1 WSHSY and CDR2 SAAADI. The length of the CDR3 is 18 residues. The CDR3 loop reads CASSDTMDRMGVKAEAFF. Here the CDR3 DNA reads TGCGCCAGCAGTGATACAATGGACAGAATGGGAGTGAAAGCTGAAGCTTTCTTT.

The chain couples TRBV5-1 to TRBJ2-7; D gene ambiguous. CDR3 size: 11 residues. CDR1 is SGHRS, CDR2 YFSETQ, per germline. V was clipped by 6 bases and J by 3 bases, with 7 bases between them. The CDR3 DNA is TGCGCCAGCAAAACTGACTACGAGCAGTACTTC. The encoded protein is CASKTDYEQYF. The whole variable domain, remainder taken from reference TRBV5-1 and TRBJ2-7, is KAGVTQTPRYLIKTRGQQVTLSCSPISGHRSVSWYQQTPGQGLQFLFEYFSETQRNKGNFPGRFSGRQFSNSRSEMNVSTLELGDSALYLCASKTDYEQYFGPGTRLTVT.

The V call is TRBV6-1, the J call TRBJ1-6; 7 bases map to TRBD1. With V trimmed by 3 bases and J by 10 bases, 6 bases remained unmatched. The CDR3 covers 14 residues. Germline-derived CDR1 and CDR2 are MNHNS and SASEGT. For the CDR3, the DNA is TGTGCCAGCAGTGAGGGGCAGGGGGTCTCACCCCTCCACTTT. Translation: CASSEGQGVSPLHF.

This rearrangement joins TRBV30 to TRBJ2-3; 15 positions agree with TRBD2. In germline, CDR1 is GTSNPN, CDR2 SVGIG (reference sequence). This CDR3 region has 18 residues. CDR3 in DNA: TGTGCTGCCATCAGGGGGGGACTAGCGGGGGGTAGCACAGATACGCAGTATTTT. Amino acid sequence: CAAIRGGLAGGSTDTQYF. Full variable domain (missing parts from reference TRBV30 and TRBJ2-3): SQTIHQWPATLVQPVGSPLSLECTVEGTSNPNLYWYRQAAGRGLQLLFYSVGIGQISSEVPQNLSASRPQDRQFILSSKKLLLSDSGFYLCAAIRGGLAGGSTDTQYFGPGTRLTVL.

The chain couples TRBV5-1 to TRBJ2-7; D may be TRBD2 (7 bases). Trimming cost V 2 bases and J 3 bases, with 12 bases left between them. There are 14 residues in the CDR3. Germline values: CDR1 SGHRS, CDR2 YFSETQ. The CDR3 nucleotides read TGCGCCAGCAGCTTTGGGGGGGCCGGCTACGAGCAGTACTTC. Translation gives CASSFGGAGYEQYF.

V gene TRBV19 combines with J gene TRBJ2-7, with 8 nucleotides matching TRBD2. Germline V gene sequence: CDR1 LNHDA, CDR2 SQIVND (reference sequence). The ends lost 2 bases at V and 4 bases at J; junction bases unmatched: 7. This CDR3 is 15 amino acids long. The CDR3 sequence: CASSISGLAGYEQYF. As DNA, the CDR3 is TGTGCCAGTAGTATAAGCGGACTAGCAGGTTACGAGCAGTACTTC.

The chain links TRBV28 to TRBJ1-2; D ambiguous. CDR1 and CDR2 (germline): MDHEN, SYDVKM. This CDR3 has 12 amino acids. V lost 6 bases to trimming and J lost 2 bases, with 7 bases between them. The CDR3 coding sequence is TGTGCCAGCAGCTTTCTAAACTATGGCTACACCTTC. Protein sequence: CASSFLNYGYTF.

The chain employs TRBV2 and TRBJ2-7; D perhaps matches TRBD2 (5 bases). The V end lost 8 bases, the J end lost 2 bases, and 19 bases lay between the germline ends. This CDR3 spans 15 amino acids. Germline V gene data show CDR1 as SNHLY and CDR2 as FYNNEI. The CDR3 protein is CASSAGGGFAYEQYF. The CDR3 bases are TGTGCCAGCTCGGCGGGTGGCGGGTTCGCCTACGAGCAGTACTTC.

V and J are TRBV10-3 and TRBJ1-1; no definite D call. The germline V gene has CDR1 ENHRY and CDR2 SYGVKD. This CDR3 is 13 amino acids long. Trimming shortened V by 4 bases and J by 0 bases, and 6 bases separated the two germline ends. The CDR3 nucleotides are TGTGCCATCAGTGGCGTCCTGAACACTGAAGCTTTCTTT. This gives the protein CAISGVLNTEAFF.

CDR3 DNA sequence: TGTGCCAGCTCACCACGAAGCAGGACAGGGTCTGACGAGCAGTACTTC. This translates into CASSPRSRTGSDEQYF. V is TRBV18 and J is TRBJ2-7, with 8 bases identical to TRBD1. Germline CDR1 reads KGHSH; CDR2 reads LQKENI. J lost 5 bases, V lost 1 base, and 10 bases had no gene match. There are 16 residues in the CDR3.

This chain uses TRBV18 with TRBJ2-7; tentatively, D is TRBD1 (6 bases). This CDR3 spans 13 amino acids. Trimming took off 3 bases at V and 0 bases at J, with 6 bases between the two ends. The germline V gene encodes CDR1 KGHSH and CDR2 LQKENI. The CDR3, as DNA: TGTGCCAGCTCACCGGACAGCTCCTACGAGCAGTACTTC. This encodes CASSPDSSYEQYF.

This clone showed up just once. This chain links TRBV28 with TRBJ2-5; TRBD1 is a possible D gene (5 bases). The V gene lost 1 base and the J gene lost 7 bases, with 19 bases spanning the gap. CDR3 length: 16 residues. Looked up from germline, CDR1 is MDHEN and CDR2 is SYDVKM. Written as DNA, the CDR3 is TGTGCCAGCAGTTTATACCGGGCCAGGGCCGAAGGGACCCAGTACTTC. Its translation: CASSLYRARAEGTQYF.

The rearrangement uses TRBV5-8 and TRBJ1-1; weak D call: TRBD1 (5 bases). Germline V gene sequence: CDR1 SGHTS, CDR2 YDEGEE. Trimming shortened V by 1 base and J by 4 bases, and 11 bases separated the two germline ends. This CDR3 spans 14 amino acids. Here the CDR3 reads CASSLIREGTEAFF. CDR3 coding DNA: TGTGCCAGCAGCTTGATCAGGGAGGGCACTGAAGCTTTCTTT.

The chain is built from TRBV27 and TRBJ1-2; D not resolved. CDR1 is MNHEY, CDR2 SMNVEV, per germline (reference sequence). Trimming took off 4 bases at V and 1 base at J, with 16 bases between the two ends. The CDR3 spans 16 residues. CDR3 bases: TGTGCCAGCAGTTCTTATGACACCTCAAATAACTATGGCTACACCTTC. This codes for CASSSYDTSNNYGYTF.

This sequence joins TRBV10-3 and TRBJ1-2; no reliable D call. Trimming took 3 bases from V and 8 from J, leaving 10 bases between them. CDR3 length equals 12 residues. From germline, CDR1 is ENHRY and CDR2 SYGVKD. Written as DNA, the CDR3 is TGTGCCATCAGTGAAACAGTAAGAGGCTACACCTTC. It is translated as CAISETVRGYTF.

V usage is TRBV9 and J usage is TRBJ2-2; TRBD2 might be the D (5 bases). The germline gives CDR1 SGDLS, CDR2 YYNGEE. The CDR3 contains 15 residues. Trimming took 0 bases from V and 8 from J, leaving 14 bases between them. CDR3 in amino acids: CASSVDSGFQGELFF. The DNA for the CDR3 is TGTGCCAGCAGCGTAGACTCGGGGTTCCAGGGGGAGCTGTTTTTT.

The chain recombines TRBV9 with TRBJ2-2; D might be TRBD1 (5 bases). Germline assignment: CDR1 SGDLS and CDR2 YYNGEE. Trimming left V 4 bases short and J 5 bases short, with 12 bases between. This CDR3 comprises 14 residues. The CDR3 region has the DNA TGTGCCAGCAGCTTTACAGGAGATACCGGGGAGCTGTTTTTT. As protein: CASSFTGDTGELFF.

V and J are TRBV27 and TRBJ1-2; possibly TRBD1 for D (6 bases). This CDR3 comprises 17 residues. V was trimmed by 5 bases and J by 8 bases, leaving 27 bases between them. CDR1 is MNHEY, CDR2 SMNVEV, per germline (reference sequence). CDR3 bases: TGTGCCAGCAGTCCCTCGGCAATCCGACAGGCCCCCGGCGGCTACACCTTC. Residues: CASSPSAIRQAPGGYTF.

V is TRBV11-2 and J is TRBJ2-5; D might be TRBD2 (7 bases). Germline V gene lookup returns CDR1 SGHAT and CDR2 FQNNGV. This CDR3 region has 15 residues. The ends were cut back, 3 bases at V and 2 bases at J, with 13 bases in the middle. The CDR3 spells CASSLGRGTQETQYF. DNA for the CDR3: TGTGCCAGCAGCTTGGGGAGGGGGACTCAAGAGACCCAGTACTTC.

This clone has only one observation. This chain connects TRBV7-9 to TRBJ2-1; TRBD2 matches 10 bases. Germline lookup yields CDR1 SEHNR and CDR2 FQNEAQ (reference sequence). CDR3 size: 15 residues. V gave up 5 bases and J gave up 5 bases; unmatched junction bases: 6. The CDR3 DNA reads TGTGCCAGCAGCCTGCTAGCGGGGGCCCACAATGAGCAGTTCTTC. Protein product: CASSLLAGAHNEQFF.

V is TRBV5-5 and J is TRBJ1-2; a possible D gene is TRBD1 (5 bases). There are 17 residues in the CDR3. Germline CDR1 is SGHKS and CDR2 is YYEKEE (reference sequence). V shed 3 bases and J shed 11 bases, with 29 bases lying between them. The CDR3 reads CASSSRLGPVSHMGYTF. For the CDR3, the DNA is TGTGCCAGCAGCTCCCGATTGGGGCCCGTTTCACATATGGGATACACCTTC.

This clone was counted a single time. The rearrangement joins TRBV19 to TRBJ1-3; no clear D gene. CDR1 is LNHDA and CDR2 is SQIVND in the germline V gene (reference sequence). CDR3 length equals 14 residues. V gave up 5 bases and J gave up 0 bases, with 8 bases separating them. The CDR3 nucleotides are TGTGCCAGTAGTGTTGGCCTCTCTGGAAACACCATATATTTT. Translating gives CASSVGLSGNTIYF.

A remark on this clone: Mismatch with germline at one junction end may stem from a read error. This sample includes further DNA sequences coding for the same CDR3. The V gene is TRBV10-2, the J gene TRBJ1-6; TRBD1 agrees at 7 bases. The CDR3 runs 15 residues. Germline lookup yields CDR1 WSHSY and CDR2 SAAADI. The CDR3 region is CASTVRQGKNSPLHF. For the CDR3, the DNA is TGCGCCAGCACCGTCCGACAGGGAAAAAATTCCCCCCTCCACTTT.

The chain is built from TRBV18 and TRBJ2-5, with TRBD1 identical over 9 bases. The germline CDR1 and CDR2 sequences are KGHSH and LQKENI. V lost 4 bases to trimming and J lost 5 bases; unmatched junction nucleotides: 8. The CDR3 sequence is 15 residues long. The DNA of the CDR3 is TGTGCCAGCTCACTACCCGGACAGGGGAGGGAGACCCAGTACTTC. It encodes CASSLPGQGRETQYF.

The CDR3 is CASSLPTLGSTEAFF. The CDR3 DNA reads TGTGCCAGCAGTTTACCCACCCTTGGGAGCACTGAAGCTTTCTTT. V usage is TRBV28 and J usage is TRBJ1-1; D ambiguous. V shed 2 bases and J shed 4 bases, with 14 bases lying between them. The CDR3 has 15 residues. Germline CDR1 and CDR2: MDHEN and SYDVKM.

The V call is TRBV18, the J call TRBJ1-2; TRBD1 agrees at 7 bases. From germline, CDR1 is KGHSH and CDR2 LQKENI. CDR3 size: 15 residues. The V gene end was trimmed by 3 bases and the J gene end by 6 bases; junction bases not matched to a gene: 10. Written as DNA, the CDR3 is TGTGCCAGCTCACCTCTAACGGGACAGAAAGATGGCTACACCTTC. Its protein is CASSPLTGQKDGYTF.

The chain joins TRBV7-9 to TRBJ2-5, with a possible D match to TRBD2 (5 bases). Trimming cost V 2 bases and J 5 bases, with 15 bases left between them. Germline V lookup: CDR1 SEHNR, CDR2 FQNEAQ (reference sequence). The CDR3 covers 15 residues. The CDR3 sequence: CASSLTRTLGETQYF. The DNA for the CDR3 is TGTGCCAGCAGCTTAACGAGGACTCTCGGGGAGACCCAGTACTTC.

The chain combines TRBV20-1 with TRBJ2-1; D is uncertain. This CDR3 spans 11 amino acids. The V gene's germline CDR1 is DFQATT and CDR2 SNEGSKA (reference sequence). V lost 4 bases, J lost 6 bases, and 7 bases lay in between. The CDR3 loop reads CSANRGNEQFF. The DNA for the CDR3 is TGCAGTGCTAACCGAGGCAATGAGCAGTTCTTC.

The V call is TRBV10-3, the J call TRBJ2-7, with 7 nucleotides matching TRBD1. V was pared by 3 bases and J by 4 bases, with 9 bases of the junction left unmatched. This CDR3 region has 15 residues. Germline CDR1 ENHRY, CDR2 SYGVKD. CDR3 sequence (DNA): TGTGCCATCAGTGACCCGACAGGGACGGGGTACGAGCAGTACTTC. Amino acid sequence: CAISDPTGTGYEQYF.

V is TRBV5-1 and J is TRBJ1-1; 7 bases map to TRBD1. Germline V gene lookup returns CDR1 SGHRS and CDR2 YFSETQ. The ends lost 4 bases at V and 5 bases at J; junction bases unmatched: 5. The CDR3 is made up of 13 amino acids. The CDR3 here is CASSPQTGTEAFF. The CDR3 region has the DNA TGCGCCAGCAGCCCCCAGACAGGGACTGAAGCTTTCTTT.